These 26 T cell receptor beta chains were all obtained from the same sample, sequenced in a study of T-cell memory formation after mild COVID-19. TCRdb called the 5' RACE reads again in MiXCR, with one record for every CDR3 protein. The sample lists roughly 620,000 distinct CDR3 sequences; 15% to 20% were seen once. Sequenced material: PBMCs or a T cell subset sorted from them (not recorded which). The receptors were gathered from an adult woman who had mild COVID-19 (a few samples of this study predate the infection). Cell type and time point are not known.

This clonotype occurred a few times. The chain couples TRBV7-2 to TRBJ2-7; 7 nucleotides line up with TRBD2. J lost 7 bases, V lost 4 bases, and 13 bases had no gene match. Germline CDR1 and CDR2: SGHTA and FQGNSA. CDR3 size: 15 residues. The CDR3 DNA is TGTGCCAGCAGCTCGACCGGGACGGGAGGTTGGGAGCAGTACTTC. It is translated as CASSSTGTGGWEQYF.

This clonotype showed up many times. V and J are TRBV6-1 and TRBJ2-2; perhaps TRBD1 as D (6 bases). The germline V gene has CDR1 MNHNS and CDR2 SASEGT. V was pared by 9 bases and J by 6 bases, with 14 bases between. The CDR3 runs 13 residues. CDR3 region: CASSTRGSGELFF. In nucleotides, the CDR3 is TGTGCCAGTTCTACCAGGGGTTCCGGGGAGCTGTTTTTT.

At least ten counts were recorded for this clonotype. This chain joins TRBV25-1 and TRBJ1-2; a possible D gene is TRBD1 (5 bases). Germline V gene sequence: CDR1 MGHDK, CDR2 SYGVNS. Between the trimmed V and J ends, which lost 10 bases and 3 bases, there was a span of 15 bases. The CDR3 length is 13 residues. CDR3 in DNA: TGTGCCACCTCCGGGACGGAATACTATGGCTACACCTTC. Its translation: CATSGTEYYGYTF.

The table lists this clonotype with a few counts. V usage is TRBV24-1 and J usage is TRBJ2-7; D is undetermined. This CDR3 contains 13 residues. Trimming took off 5 bases at V and 0 bases at J, with 7 bases between the two ends. CDR1 is KGHDR and CDR2 is SFDVKD in the germline V gene. This CDR3 reads CATSGQNSYEQYF. The CDR3 nucleotides read TGTGCCACCAGTGGGCAGAACTCCTACGAGCAGTACTTC.

The chain uses TRBV4-1 and TRBJ2-7; either TRBD1 or TRBD2 may supply D (5 bases each). Germline-derived CDR1 and CDR2 are MGHRA and YSYEKL. The V end was cut by 1 base, the J end by 3 bases, with 10 bases between. The CDR3 has 14 residues. CDR3 region: CASSQAWGNYEQYF. The CDR3 DNA reads as TGCGCCAGCAGCCAAGCATGGGGGAACTACGAGCAGTACTTC.

This clonotype has at least ten counts. The gene calls are TRBV7-9 and TRBJ2-7; no clear D. V was pared by 1 base and J by 5 bases, with 12 bases between. The CDR3 is 14 amino acids. The V gene's germline CDR1 is SEHNR and CDR2 FQNEAQ (reference sequence). The CDR3 loop is CASSLGESPHEQYF. The CDR3 bases are TGTGCCAGCAGCTTAGGGGAATCCCCACACGAGCAGTACTTC.

The chain uses TRBV7-9 and TRBJ1-3, with D unresolved. Germline CDR1 and CDR2: SEHNR and FQNEAQ (reference sequence). Trimming took 6 bases from V and 4 from J, leaving 10 bases between them. The CDR3 is made up of 13 amino acids. CDR3: CASSPQAGNTIYF. CDR3 DNA: TGTGCCAGCAGTCCGCAGGCCGGAAACACCATATATTTT.

This clonotype was counted only a few times. This chain uses TRBV3-1 with TRBJ2-3, with 8 nucleotides matching TRBD2. Germline CDR1 is LGHDT and CDR2 is YNNKEL (reference sequence). Germline trimming cut 1 base from V and 4 bases from J; bases unmatched to any gene: 16. This CDR3 region has 19 residues. This CDR3 reads CASSQVHAGGAGRSDTQYF. The CDR3, as DNA: TGTGCCAGCAGCCAAGTACATGCCGGGGGGGCGGGACGGTCAGATACGCAGTATTTT.

This clonotype showed up many times. This chain connects TRBV9 to TRBJ2-3; D possibly matches TRBD1 or TRBD2 (5 bases each). CDR1 is SGDLS, CDR2 YYNGEE, per germline. Trimming pared 0 bases from V and 5 bases from J, leaving 10 bases between. CDR3 length: 14 amino acids. CDR3: CASSVGDERDTQYF. Here the CDR3 DNA reads TGTGCCAGCAGCGTAGGGGACGAGAGAGATACGCAGTATTTT.

In its sample, this clonotype was seen a few times. The chain uses TRBV6-5 and TRBJ2-1, with 10 bases that match TRBD1. The length of the CDR3 is 16 residues. V lost 6 bases to trimming and J lost 1 base; unmatched junction nucleotides: 6. CDR1 is MNHEY, CDR2 SVGAGI, per germline. In DNA form, the CDR3 reads TGTGCCAGCAGGACAGGGGGCTATTATTCCTACAATGAGCAGTTCTTC. This codes for CASRTGGYYSYNEQFF.

This clonotype was detected a few times. This chain links TRBV6-4 with TRBJ2-3, with TRBD1 identical over 9 bases. This CDR3 is 15 amino acids long. J lost 6 bases, V lost 3 bases, and 7 bases had no gene match. Looked up from germline, CDR1 is MRHNA and CDR2 is SNTAGT. CDR3 region: CASSEGQGLLDTQYF. The CDR3 coding sequence is TGTGCCAGCAGTGAGGGACAGGGTCTTTTGGATACGCAGTATTTT.

This clonotype was counted a single time. The chain is built from TRBV15 and TRBJ1-2; D not certain. Trimming took off 5 bases at V and 0 bases at J, with 10 bases between the two ends. Per germline, CDR1 LNHNV and CDR2 YYDKDF (reference sequence). The CDR3 runs 14 residues. CDR3 nucleotide sequence: TGTGCCACCAGCGTCAGATTACCTAACTATGGCTACACCTTC. Its translation is CATSVRLPNYGYTF.

This clonotype has only a few counts. The chain joins TRBV20-1 to TRBJ2-2; D is perhaps TRBD1 (5 bases). Germline loops: CDR1 DFQATT, CDR2 SNEGSKA (reference sequence). V was trimmed by 0 bases and J by 6 bases, leaving 14 bases between them. This CDR3 comprises 15 residues. CDR3 bases: TGCAGTGCTAGAGATCATAAGGGGCGCCCCGGGGAGCTGTTTTTT. Its protein product is CSARDHKGRPGELFF.

This chain links TRBV10-3 with TRBJ2-5; 9 bases are a match to TRBD2. The CDR3 has 15 residues. Per the germline V gene, CDR1 is ENHRY and CDR2 is SYGVKD. With 2 bases clipped from V and 4 bases from J, the junction kept 5 bases outside the gene matches. DNA for the CDR3: TGTGCCATCAGTGAGGCTCGACTAGCGGCAGAGACCCAGTACTTC. As protein: CAISEARLAAETQYF.

The chain couples TRBV12-3 or TRBV12-4 to TRBJ2-1; 10 bases match TRBD2. The V and J ends lost 4 bases and 7 bases, in that order; junction bases with no gene match: 10. The CDR3 contains 16 residues. The CDR3 loop is CASSSRGTSVPNEQFF. CDR3 sequence (DNA): TGTGCCAGCAGTTCGAGGGGGACTAGCGTTCCTAATGAGCAGTTCTTC.

This clonotype was observed many times. The genes are TRBV4-1 and TRBJ2-1; D ambiguous. Trimming pared 1 base from V and 0 bases from J, leaving 13 bases between. Germline V gene data show CDR1 as MGHRA and CDR2 as YSYEKL. The CDR3 is 17 residues long. The CDR3 DNA reads as TGCGCCAGCAGCCAAGGGGCATGGCGGAGCTCCTACAATGAGCAGTTCTTC. Encoded protein: CASSQGAWRSSYNEQFF.

This chain connects TRBV9 to TRBJ1-6; D unclear. The V end was cut by 2 bases, the J end by 9 bases, with 12 bases between. The germline gives CDR1 SGDLS, CDR2 YYNGEE. There are 14 residues in the CDR3. The CDR3 region is CASSVQKGSSPLHF. The CDR3 DNA follows: TGTGCCAGCAGCGTGCAAAAAGGGAGTTCACCCCTCCACTTT. Full variable domain (remainder filled in from reference TRBV9 and TRBJ1-6): DSGVTQTPKHLITATGQRVTLRCSPRSGDLSVYWYQQSLDQGLQFLIQYYNGEERAKGNILERFSAQQFPDLHSELNLSSLELGDSALYFCASSVQKGSSPLHFGNGTRLTVT.

This chain links TRBV7-3 with TRBJ2-1; D is undetermined. The CDR3 spans 12 residues. V gave up 5 bases and J gave up 8 bases, with 10 bases separating them. From germline, CDR1 is SGHTA and CDR2 FQGTGA. Here the CDR3 reads CASSQLHDEQFF. CDR3 nucleotides: TGTGCCAGCAGCCAATTGCACGATGAGCAGTTCTTC.

This clonotype occurred a few times. This chain uses TRBV7-9 with TRBJ2-5; TRBD2 agrees at 7 bases. The germline V gene encodes CDR1 SEHNR and CDR2 FQNEAQ (reference sequence). The V and J ends lost 0 bases and 4 bases, in that order; junction bases with no gene match: 8. The CDR3 is 16 residues long. CDR3 loop: CASSLAREGFGETQYF. The DNA of the CDR3 is TGTGCCAGCAGCTTAGCCAGGGAGGGATTCGGAGAGACCCAGTACTTC.

The chain joins TRBV7-9 to TRBJ1-1, with D tentatively TRBD1 (6 bases). V was shortened by 5 bases and J by 5 bases, with 15 bases between the two germline ends. This CDR3 is built from 14 residues. Per the germline V gene, CDR1 is SEHNR and CDR2 is FQNEAQ (reference sequence). This CDR3 is CASSLQGIGTEAFF. In nucleotides, the CDR3 is TGTGCCAGCAGCCTGCAGGGGATTGGGACTGAAGCTTTCTTT.

This clonotype was counted a few times. The chain uses TRBV4-1 and TRBJ2-3; the D call may be TRBD1 or TRBD2 (5 bases each). The germline V gene encodes CDR1 MGHRA and CDR2 YSYEKL. The CDR3 has 16 residues. Trimming cost V 4 bases and J 0 bases, with 14 bases left between them. CDR3 bases: TGCGCCAGCAGCCCCTTTGGGACCCTAAGCACAGATACGCAGTATTTT. Protein product: CASSPFGTLSTDTQYF.

This clonotype was found a few times. The V call is TRBV6-2 or TRBV6-3, the J call TRBJ2-5; possibly TRBD2 for D (5 bases). Germline V gene sequence: CDR1 MNHEY, CDR2 SVGEGT. Trimming took 6 bases from V and 0 from J, leaving 14 bases between them. This CDR3 has 15 amino acids. The CDR3 DNA sequence: TGTGCCAGCAGCAACCCGACTACGTACCAAGAGACCCAGTACTTC. Translation: CASSNPTTYQETQYF.

J is TRBJ2-2 and V is TRBV29-1, with D tentatively TRBD2 (5 bases). The CDR3 is made up of 15 amino acids. V was cut by 6 bases and J by 5 bases, with 19 bases left in between. Per germline, CDR1 SQVTM and CDR2 ANQGSEA. The CDR3 loop is CSVLPTGVETGELFF. In nucleotides, the CDR3 is TGCAGCGTATTACCCACCGGGGTCGAAACCGGGGAGCTGTTTTTT.

The rearrangement uses TRBV15 and TRBJ2-3, with 7 nucleotides matching TRBD2. The V gene end was trimmed by 0 bases and the J gene end by 5 bases; junction bases not matched to a gene: 11. The CDR3 has 17 amino acids. From germline, CDR1 is LNHNV and CDR2 YYDKDF (reference sequence). Here the CDR3 reads CATSRDRDYASRDTQYF. The CDR3 bases are TGTGCCACCAGCAGAGATCGGGACTACGCGTCGAGAGATACGCAGTATTTT.

J is TRBJ2-1 and V is TRBV11-3; TRBD2 aligns across 10 bases. Germline lookup yields CDR1 SGHNT and CDR2 YENEEA. V was clipped by 1 base and J by 8 bases; unmatched bases: 11. The CDR3 has 17 amino acids. The CDR3, as DNA: TGTGCCAGCAGCTTAGGTCCCCAGCGGGAGGGCCTCGATGAGCAGTTCTTC. This encodes CASSLGPQREGLDEQFF.

This chain links TRBV5-1 with TRBJ1-2; D remains ambiguous. The germline V gene encodes CDR1 SGHRS and CDR2 YFSETQ. The CDR3 totals 14 residues. V was pared by 0 bases and J by 6 bases, with 12 bases between. CDR3 nucleotides: TGCGCCAGCAGCTTGGAGGGATCTATGGATGGCTACACCTTC. It codes for CASSLEGSMDGYTF.